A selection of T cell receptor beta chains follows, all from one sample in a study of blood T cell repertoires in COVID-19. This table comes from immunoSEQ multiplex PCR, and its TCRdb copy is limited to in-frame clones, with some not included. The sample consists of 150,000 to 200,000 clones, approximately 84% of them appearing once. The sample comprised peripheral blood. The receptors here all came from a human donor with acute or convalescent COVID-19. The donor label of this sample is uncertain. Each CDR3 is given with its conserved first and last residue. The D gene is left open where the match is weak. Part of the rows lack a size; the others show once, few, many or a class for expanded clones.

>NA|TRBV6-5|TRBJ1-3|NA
TGTGCCAGCAGTTACTCTCGGGACTCTGGAAACACCATATATTTT
CASSYSRDSGNTIYF
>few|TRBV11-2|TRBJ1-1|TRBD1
TGTGCCAGCAGCGCCGTCAGGGGGAGCACTGAAGCTTTCTTT
CASSAVRGSTEAFF
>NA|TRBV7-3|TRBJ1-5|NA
TGTGCCAGCAGCTTAGGCGGGCTCAGTAGCAATCAGCCCCAGCATTTT
CASSLGGLSSNQPQHF
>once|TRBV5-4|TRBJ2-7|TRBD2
TGTGCCAGCAGACCCGGGGGGCTAGCGGGAGGGGGCGAGCAGTACTTC
CASRPGGLAGGGEQYF
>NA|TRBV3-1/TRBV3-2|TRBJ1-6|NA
TGTGCCAGCAGCCAACAGGGAGGCTCCTATAATTCACCCCTCCACTTT
CASSQQGGSYNSPLHF
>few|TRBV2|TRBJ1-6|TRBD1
TGTGCCAGCAGAGGACAGGGGAGGATGAATAATTCACCCCTCCACTTT
CASRGQGRMNNSPLHF
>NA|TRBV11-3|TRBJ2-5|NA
TGTGCCAGCAGTCGTACAGGGTCGGGGGAGACCCAGTACTTC
CASSRTGSGETQYF
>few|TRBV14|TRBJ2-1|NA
TGTGCCAGCAGCCAAGACCGTGAGCAGTTCTTC
CASSQDREQFF
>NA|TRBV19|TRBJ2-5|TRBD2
TGTGCCAGTAGTTGGGGCGGGAGGCAGGAGACCCAGTACTTC
CASSWGGRQETQYF
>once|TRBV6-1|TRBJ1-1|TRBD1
TGTGCCAGCAGTGATGGGGGACAGGTAGGCGGGAACACTGAAGCTTTCTTT
CASSDGGQVGGNTEAFF
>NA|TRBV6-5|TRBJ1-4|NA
TGTGCCAGCAGTTACGGTGGACAGATACTGTTTTTT
CASSYGGQILFF
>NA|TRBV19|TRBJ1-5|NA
TGTGCCAGTAGTATCGTCGGTTACAATCAGCCCCAGCATTTT
CASSIVGYNQPQHF
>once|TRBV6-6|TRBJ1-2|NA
TGTGCCAGCAGTCGATGGACAGAATTGACCTATGGCTACACCTTC
CASSRWTELTYGYTF
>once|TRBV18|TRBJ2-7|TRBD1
TGTGCCAGCTCACCACCGGGGACAGCCCTTTGGGGCTACGAGCAGTACTTC
CASSPPGTALWGYEQYF
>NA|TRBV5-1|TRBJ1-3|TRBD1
TGCGCCAGCAGCTTGGCCCCGGGACAGGGGTCTGGAAACACCATATATTTT
CASSLAPGQGSGNTIYF
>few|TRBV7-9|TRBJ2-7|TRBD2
TGTGCCAGCAGCCCTGGACTAGCGGGCTCCTACGAGCAGTACTTC
CASSPGLAGSYEQYF
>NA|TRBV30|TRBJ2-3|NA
TGTGCCTGGAGTGTGTGGACTCCTGCCGGAGATACGCAGTATTTT
CAWSVWTPAGDTQYF
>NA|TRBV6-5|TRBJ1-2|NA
TGTGCCAGCAGCCTCGTTCTCGGTGGTGGCTACACCTTC
CASSLVLGGGYTF
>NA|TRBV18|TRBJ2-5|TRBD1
TGTGCCAGCTCACCTACAGGGGGCCTCGGCGAGACCCAGTACTTC
CASSPTGGLGETQYF
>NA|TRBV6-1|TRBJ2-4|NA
TGTGCCAGCAGTGAATATCGGGAGTTCGCCAAAAACATTCAGTACTTC
CASSEYREFAKNIQYF